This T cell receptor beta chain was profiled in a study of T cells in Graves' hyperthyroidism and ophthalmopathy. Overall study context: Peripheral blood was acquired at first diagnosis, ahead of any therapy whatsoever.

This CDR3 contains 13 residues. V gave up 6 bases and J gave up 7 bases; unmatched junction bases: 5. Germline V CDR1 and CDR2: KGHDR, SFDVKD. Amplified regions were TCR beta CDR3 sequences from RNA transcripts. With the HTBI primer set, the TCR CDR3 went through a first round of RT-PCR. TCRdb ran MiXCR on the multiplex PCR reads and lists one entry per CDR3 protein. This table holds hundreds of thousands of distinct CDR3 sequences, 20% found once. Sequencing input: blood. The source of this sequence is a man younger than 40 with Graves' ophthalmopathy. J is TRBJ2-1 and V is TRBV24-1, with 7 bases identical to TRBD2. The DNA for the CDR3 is TGTGCCACCAGTTATAGCGGGTCGAATGAGCAGTTCTTC. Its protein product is CATSYSGSNEQFF.